These 22 T cell receptor beta chains share one sample of origin, sequenced in a study of blood T cell repertoires in COVID-19. Only in-frame clones appear in the TCRdb table, and some are missing; sequencing was by immunoSEQ multiplex PCR. The repertoire holds some 50,000 clones, with roughly 82% as singletons. Sequenced material: peripheral blood. These receptors all stem from a woman aged 55-70 years with acute or convalescent COVID-19.

This clone came up a few times. The chain couples TRBV7-2 to TRBJ2-4; possible D gene TRBD1, 6 bases. Germline V gene lookup returns CDR1 SGHTA and CDR2 FQGNSA. The CDR3 is 11 amino acids. V lost 3 bases and J lost 13, with 10 bases in between. In nucleotides, the CDR3 is TGTGCCAGCAGCTTTCGGACAGCCCAGTACTTC. Translation gives CASSFRTAQYF.

The gene calls are TRBV28 and TRBJ2-1; 7 bases fit TRBD2. CDR1 MDHEN and CDR2 SYDVKM come from the germline V gene. V was pared by 6 bases and J by 5 bases, with 10 bases of the junction left unmatched. The CDR3 is made up of 15 amino acids. CDR3: CASRTSREVNNEQFF. CDR3 in DNA: TGTGCCAGCAGGACCTCACGGGAGGTCAACAATGAGCAGTTCTTC.

The rearrangement uses TRBV11-2 and TRBJ1-6; the D gene is possibly TRBD1 (6 bases). Trimming took off 4 bases at V and 10 bases at J, with 17 bases between the two ends. CDR1 is SGHAT, CDR2 FQNNGV, per germline. This CDR3 region has 15 residues. CDR3 coding DNA: TGTGCCAGCAGCTCTCAGGGGCGAGTCGGGTCACCCCTCCACTTT. The encoded protein is CASSSQGRVGSPLHF.

This chain connects TRBV19 to TRBJ1-5; TRBD1 matches at 8 bases. V was clipped by 5 bases and J by 6 bases; unmatched bases: 6. CDR3 length equals 14 residues. CDR1 is LNHDA and CDR2 is SQIVND in the germline V gene (reference sequence). The chain's CDR3 is CASSSSRGLQPQHF. DNA for the CDR3: TGTGCCAGTAGTTCCTCCAGGGGGCTTCAGCCCCAGCATTTT.

The V call is TRBV5-6, the J call TRBJ2-4; tentatively, D is TRBD2 (5 bases). This CDR3 has 17 residues. Germline loops: CDR1 SGHDT, CDR2 YYEEEE. Deletions cut 0 bases from V and 0 bases from J, with 13 bases between. CDR3 in DNA: TGTGCCAGCAGCTTGGACAGAACGGGGTTAGCCAAAAACATTCAGTACTTC. Amino acid sequence: CASSLDRTGLAKNIQYF.

For this clone: The sample holds other DNA sequences that translate to the same CDR3. The chain has TRBV18 and TRBJ1-1, with D maybe TRBD1 (5 bases). Germline-derived CDR1 and CDR2 are KGHSH and LQKENI. This CDR3 spans 13 amino acids. V was shortened by 2 bases and J by 1 base, with 5 bases between the two germline ends. In DNA form, the CDR3 reads TGTGCCAGCTCACCAGGACAGAACACTGAAGCTTTCTTT. This gives the protein CASSPGQNTEAFF.

This rearrangement joins TRBV2 to TRBJ2-2; 7 nucleotides agree with TRBD2. Trimming at V came to 6 bases and at J to 6 bases, leaving 13 bases not matched to a gene. Germline V CDR1 and CDR2: SNHLY, FYNNEI. The length of the CDR3 is 16 residues. CDR3 amino acids: CASRAQKAGRSGELFF. CDR3 bases: TGTGCCAGCAGAGCTCAGAAAGCGGGAAGGTCCGGGGAGCTGTTTTTT.

This clone is categorized as medium-sized. V usage is TRBV6-5 and J usage is TRBJ2-5; 11 bases align to TRBD2. J lost 5 bases, V lost 6 bases, and 8 bases had no gene match. Germline V gives CDR1 MNHEY, CDR2 SVGAGI. The CDR3 has 15 residues. The CDR3 sequence is CASRRGTSGAETQYF. The CDR3 DNA reads TGTGCCAGCAGACGAGGGACTAGCGGTGCGGAGACCCAGTACTTC.

The V and J genes are TRBV28 and TRBJ2-7, with 9 bases fitting TRBD2. The germline gives CDR1 MDHEN, CDR2 SYDVKM. Trimming took 2 bases from V and 7 from J; bases not matched to a gene: 3. The length of the CDR3 is 13 residues. The CDR3, as DNA: TGTGCCAGCAGTTTACTAGCGGGAAAAGAGCAGTACTTC. This gives the protein CASSLLAGKEQYF.

The chain combines TRBV4-1 with TRBJ2-7; D remains ambiguous. The germline V and J ends were trimmed by 1 base and 2 bases, with 9 bases remaining between them. The CDR3 loop spans 14 amino acids. CDR1 and CDR2 (germline): MGHRA, YSYEKL. In nucleotides, the CDR3 is TGCGCCAGCAGCCAAGGTCCGAGTACCTACGAGCAGTACTTC. Protein: CASSQGPSTYEQYF.

This clone was observed a few times. The CDR3 sequence is CASRIQDNQPQHF. DNA of the CDR3: TGTGCCAGCAGAATACAGGACAATCAGCCCCAGCATTTT. The chain carries TRBV12-3 or TRBV12-4 and TRBJ1-5; D may be TRBD1 (5 bases). The V gene lost 6 bases and the J gene lost 3 bases, with 9 bases spanning the gap. CDR3 length: 13 residues.

The rearrangement links TRBV5-6 to TRBJ2-7, with TRBD1 matching over 10 bases. The length of the CDR3 is 15 residues. From germline, CDR1 is SGHDT and CDR2 YYEEEE. The V segment lost 4 bases and the J segment 6 bases; nucleotides outside the gene matches: 10. CDR3 sequence (DNA): TGTGCCAGCAGCCCCTCGGGACAGGGGTTCTTCGAGCAGTACTTC. This translates into CASSPSGQGFFEQYF. Together with reference TRBV5-6 and TRBJ2-7, the CDR3 gives the full variable domain: DAGVTQSPTHLIKTRGQQVTLRCSPKSGHDTVSWYQQALGQGPQFIFQYYEEEERQRGNFPDRFSGHQFPNYSSELNVNALLLGDSALYLCASSPSGQGFFEQYFGPGTRLTVT.

The chain links TRBV3-1 (or the pseudogene TRBV3-2) to TRBJ1-5, with D uncertain. From germline, CDR1 is LGHDT and CDR2 YNNKEL (reference sequence). The CDR3 is made up of 17 amino acids. Trimming pared 4 bases from V and 0 bases from J, leaving 16 bases between. This CDR3 reads CASSRGSTTYSNQPQHF. In nucleotides, the CDR3 is TGTGCCAGCAGCCGAGGGTCCACTACCTATAGCAATCAGCCCCAGCATTTT.

This clone was picked up a small number of times. In DNA form, the CDR3 reads TGTGCCACCAGCAGAGTCATCGGGTCCTACGAGCAGTACTTC. It is translated as CATSRVIGSYEQYF. The rearrangement joins TRBV15 to TRBJ2-7; no reliable D call. Trimming cost V 1 base and J 1 base, with 8 bases left between them. CDR3 length: 14 amino acids. CDR1 and CDR2 from the germline V gene are LNHNV and YYDKDF (reference sequence).

The gene calls are TRBV29-1 and TRBJ2-7; 10 nucleotides match TRBD1. V lost 4 bases, J lost 3 bases, and 3 bases stayed unmatched. CDR3 length equals 13 residues. Germline V gene data show CDR1 as SQVTM and CDR2 as ANQGSEA. CDR3 loop: CSVGGQGIYEQYF. In DNA, the CDR3 is TGCAGCGTTGGGGGACAGGGGATCTACGAGCAGTACTTC.

The chain carries TRBV7-9 and TRBJ2-5; 11 bases are shared with TRBD2. The CDR3 sequence is 17 residues long. Trimming cost V 5 bases and J 5 bases; bases outside gene matches: 13. Per germline, CDR1 SEHNR and CDR2 FQNEAQ (reference sequence). The CDR3 here is CASSLSLVAGGRETQYF. The CDR3 DNA follows: TGTGCCAGCAGCCTCTCCTTAGTAGCGGGGGGGCGTGAGACCCAGTACTTC.

The CDR3 nucleotides are TGTGCCAGCAGTTTGACTAGGGGTGGAAATCAGCCCCAGCATTTT. It specifies CASSLTRGGNQPQHF. The chain recombines TRBV28 with TRBJ1-5; TRBD1 might be the D (5 bases). With 3 bases removed from V and 4 bases from J, the gap between germline ends came to 13 bases. The CDR3 consists of 15 residues. The germline gives CDR1 MDHEN, CDR2 SYDVKM.

The chain recombines TRBV27 with TRBJ1-1, with D possibly matching TRBD1 (6 bases). V lost 6 bases to trimming and J lost 1 base, with 24 bases between them. CDR3 length: 18 amino acids. CDR1 is MNHEY, CDR2 SMNVEV, per germline (reference sequence). The chain's CDR3 is CASSYLPESQGPNTEAFF. The CDR3 bases are TGTGCCAGCAGCTACCTCCCCGAATCACAGGGACCGAACACTGAAGCTTTCTTT.

The gene calls are TRBV5-1 and TRBJ1-6, with D perhaps TRBD1 (5 bases). The length of the CDR3 is 15 residues. Germline CDR1 is SGHRS and CDR2 is YFSETQ. Trimming removed 0 bases at V and 11 bases at J, with 15 bases between. CDR3 bases: TGCGCCAGCAGCTTGGCAGGTCAGGGTAGAGCACCCCTCCACTTT. Its translation: CASSLAGQGRAPLHF.

This clone turned up a few times. This chain's CDR3 is CSASRDTSNQPQHF. The CDR3 nucleotides are TGCAGTGCTAGTCGGGACACTAGCAATCAGCCCCAGCATTTT. This sequence joins TRBV20-1 and TRBJ1-5; D possibly corresponds to TRBD1 (6 bases). The germline V gene has CDR1 DFQATT and CDR2 SNEGSKA (reference sequence). Trimming stripped 3 bases from V and 0 bases from J, with 9 bases between. This CDR3 is 14 amino acids long.

V usage is TRBV10-3 and J usage is TRBJ2-7; tentatively, D is TRBD1 (5 bases). This CDR3 spans 14 amino acids. The V gene's germline CDR1 is ENHRY and CDR2 SYGVKD. Deletions cut 0 bases from V and 6 bases from J, with 12 bases between. The DNA for the CDR3 is TGTGCCATCAGTGAGTCAATCCAGGGAAGCGAGCAGTACTTC. It codes for CAISESIQGSEQYF.

This rearrangement joins TRBV3-1 (or the pseudogene TRBV3-2) to TRBJ2-5; 11 bases map to TRBD1. Germline V CDR1 and CDR2: LGHDT, YNNKEL (reference sequence). The CDR3 spans 15 residues. V was pared by 4 bases and J by 5 bases, with 6 bases of the junction left unmatched. CDR3 nucleotides: TGTGCCAGCAGCCCCGGACAGGGGGCTTTGGAGACCCAGTACTTC. Its protein is CASSPGQGALETQYF.